The 27 T cell receptor beta chains below were found in one sample sequenced in a study of T cells after yellow fever vaccination. One entry per CDR3 protein, called by TCRdb with MiXCR from the 5' RACE reads. The top ten clones hold 18% of a sample with around 350,000 distinct CDR3 sequences, 9.5% to 13% of them seen once. Material: PBMCs, obtained on the day of the first yellow fever vaccination. These receptors were collected from a man between 18 and 29 years old who received the YFV17D yellow fever vaccine.

The CDR3 DNA reads TGTGCCAGCAGTTTTTCGAGGAAGGGGGCTGAAAAGACCCAGTACTTC. Translating it yields CASSFSRKGAEKTQYF. J is TRBJ2-5 and V is TRBV28, with 7 bases matching TRBD1. The ends lost 3 bases at V and 6 bases at J; junction bases unmatched: 13. In germline, CDR1 is MDHEN, CDR2 SYDVKM. The CDR3 totals 16 residues. The whole variable domain, remainder taken from reference TRBV28 and TRBJ2-5, is DVKVTQSSRYLVKRTGEKVFLECVQDMDHENMFWYRQDPGLGLRLIYFSYDVKMKEKGDIPEGYSVSREKKERFSLILESASTNQTSMYLCASSFSRKGAEKTQYFGPGTRLLVL.

The table lists this clonotype with a few counts. The V gene is TRBV6-2 or TRBV6-3, the J gene TRBJ1-2, with D possibly TRBD1 on 5 matching bases. CDR1 is MNHEY and CDR2 is SVGEGT in the germline V gene. The V gene lost 5 bases and the J gene lost 7 bases, with 11 bases spanning the gap. The CDR3 is made up of 12 amino acids. The CDR3 is CASSPRGAGYTF. CDR3 in DNA: TGTGCCAGCAGTCCCAGAGGGGCTGGCTACACCTTC.

The chain uses TRBV19 and TRBJ2-7, with a possible D match to TRBD2 (5 bases). Trimming removed 5 bases from V and 3 bases from J, with 20 bases in between. This CDR3 is built from 16 residues. CDR1 is LNHDA and CDR2 is SQIVND in the germline V gene (reference sequence). The CDR3 loop reads CASSSWTRQPLYEQYF. The CDR3 DNA reads TGTGCCAGTAGTTCCTGGACTCGCCAACCCCTCTACGAGCAGTACTTC.

This clonotype was observed a few times. The rearrangement uses TRBV6-2 or TRBV6-3 and TRBJ1-1, with D unresolved. Germline CDR1 is MNHEY and CDR2 is SVGEGT. This CDR3 has 12 residues. V was trimmed by 6 bases and J by 0 bases, leaving 5 bases between them. CDR3 coding DNA: TGTGCCAGCAGAAGGCTGAACACTGAAGCTTTCTTT. This encodes CASRRLNTEAFF.

This clonotype was seen many times. This chain uses TRBV12-3 or TRBV12-4 with TRBJ2-3, with 10 bases fitting TRBD1. V was clipped by 3 bases and J by 4 bases; unmatched bases: 7. The CDR3 is 16 residues long. CDR3 in amino acids: CASSFRQGAGADTQYF. The CDR3 DNA reads as TGTGCCAGCAGTTTCCGACAGGGGGCTGGAGCAGATACGCAGTATTTT.

This clonotype was seen a few times. V gene TRBV7-2 combines with J gene TRBJ1-5, with D unresolved. Trimming shortened V by 1 base and J by 7 bases, and 8 bases separated the two germline ends. The CDR3 has 13 amino acids. CDR1 SGHTA and CDR2 FQGNSA come from the germline V gene. CDR3 loop: CASSLGSGQPQHF. The CDR3 DNA is TGTGCCAGCAGCTTAGGGTCGGGACAGCCCCAGCATTTT.

The J gene is TRBJ2-5, the V gene TRBV9, with D possibly matching TRBD2 (6 bases). The CDR3 is 13 residues long. The germline CDR1 and CDR2 sequences are SGDLS and YYNGEE. Trimming pared 0 bases from V and 5 bases from J, leaving 8 bases between. CDR3 in amino acids: CASSVGLGETQYF. For the CDR3, the DNA is TGTGCCAGCAGCGTAGGACTAGGCGAGACCCAGTACTTC.

V is TRBV5-1 and J is TRBJ1-2; 11 nucleotides agree with TRBD1. The CDR3 consists of 16 residues. CDR1 is SGHRS, CDR2 YFSETQ, per germline. The J segment lost 8 bases and the V segment lost 6 bases, leaving 15 bases of the junction unmatched. CDR3 bases: TGCGCCAGCACCTTCCGGGACAGGGGGATGATTGACGGCTACACCTTC. Protein: CASTFRDRGMIDGYTF.

The chain combines TRBV5-1 with TRBJ1-2; D gene unclear. Germline V lookup: CDR1 SGHRS, CDR2 YFSETQ. Trimming shortened V by 3 bases and J by 4 bases, and 22 bases separated the two germline ends. The CDR3 extends over 17 amino acids. Here the CDR3 reads CASSWTPGRAEVYGYTF. DNA for the CDR3: TGCGCCAGCAGCTGGACTCCCGGACGGGCAGAAGTCTATGGCTACACCTTC.

The chain combines TRBV7-3 with TRBJ2-7, with D perhaps being TRBD1 or TRBD2 (6 bases each). Germline V gives CDR1 SGHTA, CDR2 FQGTGA. Trimming took 5 bases from V and 3 from J, leaving 17 bases between them. The length of the CDR3 is 15 residues. The CDR3 DNA is TGTGCCAGCAGCCCAAAGGGGGGACCCATCTACGAGCAGTACTTC. Residues: CASSPKGGPIYEQYF. Full variable domain (outside the CDR3, taken from reference TRBV7-3 and TRBJ2-7): GAGVSQTPSNKVTEKGKYVELRCDPISGHTALYWYRQSLGQGPEFLIYFQGTGAADDSGLPNDRFFAVRPEGSVSTLKIQRTERGDSAVYLCASSPKGGPIYEQYFGPGTRLTVT.

This clonotype showed up just a few times. The rearrangement uses TRBV7-3 and TRBJ2-2; TRBD1 aligns across 10 bases. The CDR3 consists of 15 residues. V lost 5 bases to trimming and J lost 7 bases; unmatched junction nucleotides: 7. Per germline, CDR1 SGHTA and CDR2 FQGTGA. CDR3 bases: TGTGCCAGCAGCCCGGGGACAGGGGCGATCGGGGAGCTGTTTTTT. Translating it yields CASSPGTGAIGELFF.

This clonotype came up a few times. This chain links TRBV30 with TRBJ1-5, with D hard to call. The germline gives CDR1 GTSNPN, CDR2 SVGIG (reference sequence). The length of the CDR3 is 13 residues. The V gene lost 0 bases and the J gene lost 2 bases, with 5 bases spanning the gap. The CDR3 bases are TGTGCCTGGAGTGTACGAGGCAATCAGCCCCAGCATTTT. The encoded protein is CAWSVRGNQPQHF.

This clonotype has only a few counts. The J gene is TRBJ2-2, the V gene TRBV20-1; 7 bases align to TRBD2. The CDR3 contains 15 residues. Germline V CDR1 and CDR2: DFQATT, SNEGSKA (reference sequence). Trimming cost V 5 bases and J 3 bases; bases outside gene matches: 9. Written as DNA, the CDR3 is TGCAGTGCTGGGGGGGAGGGTTCTTACACCGGGGAGCTGTTTTTT. This sequence encodes CSAGGEGSYTGELFF.

This clonotype was detected only a few times. The J gene is TRBJ2-6, the V gene TRBV4-3; D is ambiguous. Trimming cost V 1 base and J 1 base, with 5 bases left between them. The CDR3 covers 15 residues. Germline CDR1 LGHNA, CDR2 YSLEER. The CDR3 sequence is CASSQGPSGANVLTF. The CDR3 nucleotides are TGCGCCAGCAGCCAAGGGCCTTCTGGGGCCAACGTCCTGACTTTC.

The rearrangement joins TRBV5-6 to TRBJ2-7; a weak D match, TRBD1 (6 bases). Trimming cost V 4 bases and J 3 bases, with 17 bases left between them. This CDR3 contains 15 residues. Germline loops: CDR1 SGHDT, CDR2 YYEEEE. The CDR3 is CASSTSSTGHYEQYV. The CDR3 nucleotides are TGTGCCAGCAGCACGTCATCTACAGGGCACTACGAGCAGTACGTC.

This clonotype was seen at least ten times. The chain combines TRBV12-3 or TRBV12-4 with TRBJ1-4; no definite D call. V shed 7 bases and J shed 0 bases, with 15 bases lying between them. The CDR3 has 16 residues. CDR3 sequence: CASTPLAHATNEKLFF. Written as DNA, the CDR3 is TGTGCCAGCACCCCGTTGGCCCATGCAACTAATGAAAAACTGTTTTTT.

The V gene is TRBV15, the J gene TRBJ1-5; TRBD1 aligns across 7 bases. The J segment lost 2 bases and the V segment lost 4 bases, leaving 11 bases of the junction unmatched. This CDR3 is 17 amino acids long. Germline loops: CDR1 LNHNV, CDR2 YYDKDF (reference sequence). The DNA of the CDR3 is TGTGCCACCAGCATCGGATTTACAGGGGAAGGCAATCAGCCCCAGCATTTT. This translates into CATSIGFTGEGNQPQHF.

The V gene is TRBV12-3 or TRBV12-4, the J gene TRBJ1-1, with D maybe TRBD1 (5 bases). The CDR3 loop spans 13 amino acids. With 3 bases removed from V and 11 bases from J, the gap between germline ends came to 16 bases. In nucleotides, the CDR3 is TGTGCCAGCAGTTTCTTTTTGGTTGGGGGGGCTTTCTTT. Amino acids: CASSFFLVGGAFF.

In its sample, this clonotype was seen many times. The chain couples TRBV5-1 to TRBJ2-3, with TRBD2 matching over 8 bases. The CDR3 length is 15 residues. The V segment lost 8 bases and the J segment 0 bases; nucleotides outside the gene matches: 8. Germline-derived CDR1 and CDR2 are SGHRS and YFSETQ. The CDR3 DNA sequence: TGCGCCAGTGATGCTAGCGGGTCTAGCACAGATACGCAGTATTTT. Protein: CASDASGSSTDTQYF.

This chain connects TRBV2 to TRBJ2-1; 9 bases agree with TRBD2. V gave up 7 bases and J gave up 5 bases; unmatched junction bases: 9. The CDR3 is 15 amino acids. Germline V gives CDR1 SNHLY, CDR2 FYNNEI. CDR3 DNA sequence: TGTGCCAGCAACGGCGGGGGGGGGGCACACAATGAGCAGTTCTTC. Encoded protein: CASNGGGGAHNEQFF. Variable domain in full (rest from reference TRBV2 and TRBJ2-1): EPEVTQTPSHQVTQMGQEVILRCVPISNHLYFYWYRQILGQKVEFLVSFYNNEISEKSEIFDDQFSVERPDGSNFTLKIRSTKLEDSAMYFCASNGGGGAHNEQFFGPGTRLTVL.

The rearrangement uses TRBV5-4 and TRBJ2-1; maybe TRBD1 (6 bases). Germline V CDR1 and CDR2: SGHNT, YYREEE (reference sequence). Deletions cut 4 bases from V and 2 bases from J, with 19 bases between. The CDR3 has 17 residues. CDR3 sequence reads: CASSSQGLEGPYNEQFF. The CDR3 DNA sequence: TGTGCCAGCAGCAGCCAGGGGCTCGAGGGGCCCTACAATGAGCAGTTCTTC.

This clonotype has more than one count but fewer than ten. The gene calls are TRBV20-1 and TRBJ2-2, with D perhaps TRBD1 (6 bases). CDR1 is DFQATT, CDR2 SNEGSKA, per germline (reference sequence). The CDR3 loop spans 14 amino acids. The V end lost 7 bases, the J end lost 1 base, and 13 bases lay between the germline ends. In DNA, the CDR3 is TGCAGTGTGTCATCGGACAGGAACACCGGGGAGCTGTTTTTT. This codes for CSVSSDRNTGELFF.

This clonotype was seen a handful of times. V usage is TRBV27 and J usage is TRBJ2-7; the D is unclear. Trimming stripped 5 bases from V and 3 bases from J, with 14 bases between. The CDR3 sequence is 14 residues long. The germline CDR1 and CDR2 sequences are MNHEY and SMNVEV (reference sequence). Here the CDR3 reads CASSTKTLSYEQYF. CDR3 nucleotides: TGTGCCAGCAGTACAAAGACCTTAAGCTACGAGCAGTACTTC.

This clonotype came up a few times. The chain carries TRBV12-3 or TRBV12-4 and TRBJ2-7; D might be TRBD2 (6 bases). Between the trimmed V and J ends, which lost 5 bases and 1 base, there was a span of 18 bases. The CDR3 totals 16 residues. CDR3 in amino acids: CASSPGWGDPSYEQYF. Written as DNA, the CDR3 is TGTGCCAGCAGTCCCGGATGGGGGGACCCTTCCTACGAGCAGTACTTC.

The V and J genes are TRBV6-4 and TRBJ2-2; 11 bases line up with TRBD2. Looked up from germline, CDR1 is MRHNA and CDR2 is SNTAGT. With 8 bases clipped from V and 1 base from J, the junction kept 15 bases outside the gene matches. The CDR3 has 19 amino acids. CDR3 nucleotide sequence: TGTGCCAGCTTCAGTTACAAGCTAGCGGGGGGCCGGAACACCGGGGAGCTGTTTTTT. The encoded protein is CASFSYKLAGGRNTGELFF.

The rearrangement uses TRBV2 and TRBJ2-2, with D maybe TRBD1 (6 bases). CDR3 length: 15 residues. Germline CDR1 is SNHLY and CDR2 is FYNNEI. Between the trimmed V and J ends, which lost 8 bases and 0 bases, there was a span of 13 bases. The CDR3 region is CASRVTGTNTGELFF. For the CDR3, the DNA is TGTGCCAGCCGTGTCACAGGGACGAACACCGGGGAGCTGTTTTTT.

The gene calls are TRBV7-8 and TRBJ1-2; D unresolved. Deletions cut 1 base from V and 2 bases from J, with 11 bases between. Germline V CDR1 and CDR2: SGHVS, FQNEAQ. The CDR3 is 15 residues long. This chain's CDR3 is CASSLDGDRNYGYTF. The CDR3 DNA reads TGTGCCAGCAGCTTAGACGGGGATAGGAACTATGGCTACACCTTC.